This TCR beta chain stems from a study of CD8+ T cells in alopecia areata. Germline CDR1 reads SGHTA; CDR2 reads FQGNSA. This CDR3 region has 17 residues. Trimming took off 2 bases at V and 4 bases at J, with 18 bases between the two ends. Specified treatment: oral pan-JAK inhibitor, 5-10 mg twice daily. The authors extracted RNA and reverse transcribed it into cDNA as the sequencing template. Data came from immunoSEQ multiplex PCR; TCRdb stores just in-frame clones and leaves some out. The sample records about 290,000 clones, nearly 60% being singletons. The sequencing used CD4+ T cells sorted from blood, collected at week 24, from a patient treated with tofacitinib. The chain combines TRBV7-2 with TRBJ1-5; D is unclear. This sequence was found in a human donor with alopecia areata. CDR3 DNA: TGTGCCAGCAGCTTAACGTCGGGTCCACCTAGGAATCAGCCCCAGCATTTT. This translates into CASSLTSGPPRNQPQHF.